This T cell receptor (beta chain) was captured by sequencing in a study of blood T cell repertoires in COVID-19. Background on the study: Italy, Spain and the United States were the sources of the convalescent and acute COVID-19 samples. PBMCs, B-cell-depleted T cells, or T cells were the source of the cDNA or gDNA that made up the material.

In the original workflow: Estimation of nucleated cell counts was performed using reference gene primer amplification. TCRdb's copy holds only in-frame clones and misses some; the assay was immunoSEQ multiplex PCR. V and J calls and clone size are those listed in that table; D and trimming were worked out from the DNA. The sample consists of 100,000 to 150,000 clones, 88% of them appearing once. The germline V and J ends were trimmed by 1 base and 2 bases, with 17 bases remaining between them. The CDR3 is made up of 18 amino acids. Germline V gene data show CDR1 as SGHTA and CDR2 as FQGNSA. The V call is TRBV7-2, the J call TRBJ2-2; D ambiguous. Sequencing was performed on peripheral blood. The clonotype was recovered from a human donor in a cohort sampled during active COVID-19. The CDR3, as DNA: TGTGCCAGCAGCTTAGAGCTGGTTCGTCCTCTTAACACCGGGGAGCTGTTTTTT. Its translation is CASSLELVRPLNTGELFF. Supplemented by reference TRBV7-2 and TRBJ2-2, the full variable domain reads GAGVSQSPSNKVTEKGKDVELRCDPISGHTALYWYRQSLGQGLEFLIYFQGNSAPDKSGLPSDRFSAERTGGSVSTLTIQRTQQEDSAVYLCASSLELVRPLNTGELFFGEGSRLTVL.